The table lists the clone carrying this TCR beta chain with a count of one. Its target is unknown. This entry is derived from a study of cytomegalovirus exposure and HLA in healthy donors. Study observations and caveats: Within a later analysis, the majority of CMV-associated TCR beta chains appeared HLA-restricted. Researchers reportedly found TCR beta sequences accurately predicted most subjects' HLA-A and HLA-B alleles. A later analysis linked a missense variant in DCLRE1C to the trimming of TCR beta V and J genes. Among the most significant clusters, several appeared linked to common viral pathogens in a later analysis.

13 Jbeta primers and 60 Vbeta primers were used for the PCR. Sequenced by immunoSEQ multiplex PCR; TCRdb stores in-frame clones only, minus some. The sample consists of roughly 140,000 clones, about 79% of them appearing once. The origin of this receptor is a woman aged 25 to 45 in good health and CMV-seronegative. Sequencing used PBMCs.

The CDR3, as DNA: TGTGCCAGCAGCCTAACAGGGACCTACCAAGAGACCCAGTACTTC. As protein: CASSLTGTYQETQYF. The V call is TRBV6-5, the J call TRBJ2-5; maybe TRBD1 (6 bases). The V end lost 6 bases, the J end lost 0 bases, and 14 bases lay between the germline ends. Germline V gives CDR1 MNHEY, CDR2 SVGAGI. This CDR3 comprises 15 residues.